The clone carrying this T cell receptor beta chain has just a few counts. TCRdb reanalysed the RT-PCR reads using MiXCR and keeps one entry per CDR3 protein. The sample includes hundreds of thousands of distinct CDR3 sequences, 12% to 15% of them seen just once. The origin of this receptor is a female donor in good health, serving as a healthy control. What was sequenced was memory CD4+ T cells from blood.

CDR3 in DNA: TGCAGTGCCATGAGGGGGACGAACACTGAAGCTTTCTTT. It specifies CSAMRGTNTEAFF. V is TRBV20-1 and J is TRBJ1-1, with D maybe TRBD1 (6 bases). Germline CDR1 and CDR2: DFQATT and SNEGSKA (reference sequence). CDR3 length: 13 residues. The V and J ends lost 6 bases and 1 base respectively, with 12 bases between them.